This TCR beta chain was documented in a study of cytomegalovirus exposure and HLA in healthy donors. It was with 60 Vbeta and 13 Jbeta primers that the PCR ran. Data came from immunoSEQ multiplex PCR; TCRdb stores just in-frame clones and leaves some out. The table includes over 200,000 clones, 70% to 85% detected once. CDR1 and CDR2 from the germline V gene are SQVTM and ANQGSEA. V trimming: 4 bases; J trimming: 9 bases; junction bases outside the gene matches: 11. This CDR3 is built from 15 residues. This sequence joins TRBV29-1 and TRBJ1-6; 8 bases match TRBD1. This TCR was recovered from a woman aged 40 to 49 in good health and CMV-seronegative. Sample: PBMCs. As DNA, the CDR3 is TGCAGCGTTGGCGAAGGGACAGGAGGGAGTTCACCCCTCCACTTT. Protein product: CSVGEGTGGSSPLHF.